This passage covers 26 T cell receptor beta chains from one sample sequenced in a study of control samples from healthy donors and cancer patients. Using immunoSEQ multiplex PCR, the repertoire was profiled, and TCRdb retains in-frame clones only, with some absent. The sample lists tens of thousands of clones, less than 95% occurring once. The sequenced material came from blood. All receptors come from a woman younger than 30 in good health.

V is TRBV5-1 and J is TRBJ2-1; 11 nucleotides line up with TRBD2. V shed 1 base and J 6 bases; nucleotides not matched to a gene: 3. The V gene's germline CDR1 is SGHRS and CDR2 YFSETQ. The CDR3 sequence is 15 residues long. CDR3 bases: TGCGCCAGCAGCTTGTACGGACTAGCGGGCAATGAGCAGTTCTTC. It is translated as CASSLYGLAGNEQFF.

The V call is TRBV2, the J call TRBJ2-3; 7 positions agree with TRBD2. There are 15 residues in the CDR3. J lost 2 bases, V lost 5 bases, and 7 bases had no gene match. Per the germline V gene, CDR1 is SNHLY and CDR2 is FYNNEI. The CDR3 coding sequence is TGTGCCAGCAGTCCCCTAGCGGCCTACACAGATACGCAGTATTTT. This gives the protein CASSPLAAYTDTQYF.

The rearrangement joins TRBV3-1 (or the pseudogene TRBV3-2) to TRBJ2-4; TRBD2 aligns across 13 bases. The V and J ends lost 1 base and 10 bases, in that order; junction bases with no gene match: 4. CDR1 is LGHDT, CDR2 YNNKEL, per germline (reference sequence). The CDR3 contains 15 residues. CDR3 residues: CASSQGLAGGFIQYF. The CDR3 bases are TGTGCCAGCAGCCAAGGACTAGCGGGGGGTTTTATTCAGTACTTC.

The J gene is TRBJ2-4, the V gene TRBV3-1 (or the pseudogene TRBV3-2); TRBD2 agrees at 16 bases. The ends lost 3 bases at V and 7 bases at J; junction bases unmatched: 3. Germline loops: CDR1 LGHDT, CDR2 YNNKEL (reference sequence). This CDR3 has 16 amino acids. CDR3 sequence (DNA): TGTGCCAGCAGCCAGGGACTAGCGGGGGGGCGGAACATTCAGTACTTC. Protein: CASSQGLAGGRNIQYF.

This clone appeared many times. This chain joins TRBV6-2 or TRBV6-3 and TRBJ2-7; a possible D gene is TRBD1 (5 bases). This CDR3 has 13 residues. V lost 2 bases and J 2 bases, leaving 7 bases between the germline ends. Germline V gives CDR1 MNHEY, CDR2 SVGEGT. In DNA form, the CDR3 reads TGTGCCAGCAGTTACAGGACAACCTACGAGCAGTACTTC. Encoded protein: CASSYRTTYEQYF.

The rearrangement uses TRBV7-3 and TRBJ1-2; D is unclear. This CDR3 has 14 residues. The V end was cut by 3 bases, the J end by 5 bases, with 13 bases between. Looked up from germline, CDR1 is SGHTA and CDR2 is FQGTGA. The CDR3 nucleotides read TGTGCCAGCAGCTTGACGACGGGGAATTATGGCTACACCTTC. The encoded protein is CASSLTTGNYGYTF. The full variable domain, completed using reference TRBV7-3 and TRBJ1-2, is GAGVSQTPSNKVTEKGKYVELRCDPISGHTALYWYRQSLGQGPEFLIYFQGTGAADDSGLPNDRFFAVRPEGSVSTLKIQRTERGDSAVYLCASSLTTGNYGYTFGSGTRLTVV.

The J gene is TRBJ2-3, the V gene TRBV7-9; a weak D match, TRBD1 (6 bases). Germline CDR1 SEHNR, CDR2 FQNEAQ (reference sequence). The CDR3 is 19 amino acids. The V gene lost 0 bases and the J gene lost 3 bases, with 22 bases spanning the gap. CDR3 residues: CASSLAGANRDFWTDTQYF. The CDR3 bases are TGTGCCAGCAGCTTAGCGGGAGCTAACAGGGATTTTTGGACAGATACGCAGTATTTT.

This clone showed up just a few times. The chain uses TRBV5-1 and TRBJ2-7; D may be TRBD1 (6 bases). Germline V lookup: CDR1 SGHRS, CDR2 YFSETQ. This CDR3 is 14 amino acids long. V was shortened by 4 bases and J by 4 bases, with 15 bases between the two germline ends. This CDR3 is CASSRDIEAYEQYF. CDR3 in DNA: TGCGCCAGCAGCAGGGACATTGAGGCGTACGAGCAGTACTTC.

The rearrangement joins TRBV3-1 (or the pseudogene TRBV3-2) to TRBJ2-7, with TRBD1 matching 8 bases. V was pared by 1 base and J by 7 bases, with 9 bases of the junction left unmatched. CDR1 is LGHDT and CDR2 is YNNKEL in the germline V gene (reference sequence). The CDR3 runs 15 residues. The CDR3 reads CASSQGTGLVIEQYF. The CDR3 bases are TGTGCCAGCAGCCAAGGGACAGGGCTCGTTATAGAGCAGTACTTC.

J is TRBJ1-3 and V is TRBV29-1; D not certain. V lost 1 base and J lost 4, with 5 bases in between. Per germline, CDR1 SQVTM and CDR2 ANQGSEA. The CDR3 sequence is 12 residues long. This CDR3 is CSVEGEGNTIYF. In nucleotides, the CDR3 is TGCAGCGTTGAAGGGGAAGGAAACACCATATATTTT.

The V gene is TRBV4-1, the J gene TRBJ2-5, with 10 bases matching TRBD2. Per the germline V gene, CDR1 is MGHRA and CDR2 is YSYEKL. The CDR3 is made up of 17 amino acids. V trimming: 0 bases; J trimming: 5 bases; junction bases outside the gene matches: 9. The CDR3: CASSQETELAGSETQYF. DNA of the CDR3: TGCGCCAGCAGCCAAGAAACCGAACTAGCGGGGTCGGAGACCCAGTACTTC.

The gene calls are TRBV6-5 and TRBJ2-2; 7 nucleotides line up with TRBD1. The CDR3 loop spans 11 amino acids. J lost 13 bases, V lost 6 bases, and 5 bases had no gene match. CDR1 and CDR2 from the germline V gene are MNHEY and SVGAGI. CDR3 region: CASSRTGRLFF. CDR3 in DNA: TGTGCCAGCAGCCGGACAGGTCGGCTGTTTTTT.

The chain has TRBV5-1 and TRBJ1-2; D uncertain. The CDR3 is 11 residues long. CDR1 SGHRS and CDR2 YFSETQ come from the germline V gene. Deletions cut 6 bases from V and 8 bases from J, with 11 bases between. In DNA, the CDR3 is TGCGCCAGCACCAAGGGAAAAGGCTACACCTTC. Its protein product is CASTKGKGYTF.

J is TRBJ1-6 and V is TRBV6-5; D remains ambiguous. Germline V gene data show CDR1 as MNHEY and CDR2 as SVGAGI. Trimming stripped 2 bases from V and 4 bases from J, with 12 bases between. This CDR3 comprises 16 residues. In nucleotides, the CDR3 is TGTGCCAGCAGTTACAGTTTTACAGCATATAATTCACCCCTCCACTTT. Amino acid sequence: CASSYSFTAYNSPLHF.

V is TRBV3-1 (or the pseudogene TRBV3-2) and J is TRBJ1-2, with D unclear. CDR1 is LGHDT and CDR2 is YNNKEL in the germline V gene (reference sequence). The CDR3 contains 13 residues. The ends were cut back, 4 bases at V and 7 bases at J, with 13 bases in the middle. The CDR3 DNA reads TGTGCCAGCAGCCCGAGGGAGGTCGGTGGCTACACCTTC. The encoded protein is CASSPREVGGYTF.

This clone occurred once. The rearrangement links TRBV7-9 to TRBJ1-6; a possible D gene is TRBD1 (5 bases). V gave up 4 bases and J gave up 5 bases, with 9 bases separating them. The V gene's germline CDR1 is SEHNR and CDR2 FQNEAQ (reference sequence). The CDR3 covers 14 residues. Written as DNA, the CDR3 is TGTGCCAGCAGCTGGGGACCGCATAATTCACCCCTCCACTTT. This sequence encodes CASSWGPHNSPLHF.

This rearrangement joins TRBV16 to TRBJ1-4, with a possible D match to TRBD1 (5 bases). The CDR3 spans 14 residues. V gave up 0 bases and J gave up 8 bases, with 10 bases separating them. Germline CDR1 reads KGHSY; CDR2 reads FQNENV. The CDR3 spells CASSQSVTEEKLFF. CDR3 DNA: TGTGCCAGCAGCCAATCCGTGACAGAAGAAAAACTGTTTTTT.

The chain couples TRBV3-1 (or the pseudogene TRBV3-2) to TRBJ2-1; D remains unclear. Trimming took 0 bases from V and 0 from J, leaving 3 bases between them. CDR3 length: 14 residues. The V gene's germline CDR1 is LGHDT and CDR2 YNNKEL (reference sequence). Here the CDR3 reads CASSQEASYNEQFF. CDR3 in DNA: TGTGCCAGCAGCCAAGAAGCCTCCTACAATGAGCAGTTCTTC.

V gene TRBV13 combines with J gene TRBJ2-7; D may be TRBD2 (5 bases). V shed 5 bases and J shed 3 bases, with 14 bases lying between them. The V gene's germline CDR1 is PRHDT and CDR2 FYEKMQ (reference sequence). There are 14 residues in the CDR3. CDR3 bases: TGTGCCAGCAGCCCCCGGGAAAAAAGCTACGAGCAGTACTTC. It translates to CASSPREKSYEQYF.

The V and J genes are TRBV7-2 and TRBJ1-5, with 8 bases fitting TRBD1. The J segment lost 7 bases and the V segment lost 5 bases, leaving 7 bases of the junction unmatched. The germline gives CDR1 SGHTA, CDR2 FQGNSA. CDR3 length: 14 residues. The CDR3, as DNA: TGTGCCAGCAGCCAGGCAGGGGGCAGGCAGCCCCAGCATTTT. Protein sequence: CASSQAGGRQPQHF.

This clone appeared once. This rearrangement joins TRBV7-3 to TRBJ2-1; 13 bases fit TRBD2. Germline V gives CDR1 SGHTA, CDR2 FQGTGA. V trimming: 6 bases; J trimming: 7 bases; junction bases outside the gene matches: 6. This CDR3 is 15 amino acids long. For the CDR3, the DNA is TGTGCCAGCAGGTTAGGGACTAGCGGGGCAAATGAGCAGTTCTTC. Encoded protein: CASRLGTSGANEQFF.

This sequence joins TRBV7-2 and TRBJ2-1, with 7 bases identical to TRBD1. Germline CDR1 SGHTA, CDR2 FQGNSA. The CDR3 contains 15 residues. V shed 5 bases, J shed 2 bases, and the junction held 6 bases outside the gene matches. CDR3 protein: CASSPQGFTYNEQFF. The CDR3 DNA follows: TGTGCCAGCAGCCCACAGGGGTTCACCTACAATGAGCAGTTCTTC.

The chain joins TRBV7-3 to TRBJ2-3, with TRBD2 matching over 13 bases. Germline V gene sequence: CDR1 SGHTA, CDR2 FQGTGA. Unmatched junction bases numbered 2, after V lost 4 bases and J lost 1 base. The CDR3 totals 16 residues. The CDR3 DNA reads as TGTGCCAGCAGCTATGGGACTAGCGGGGGCACAGATACGCAGTATTTT. This sequence encodes CASSYGTSGGTDTQYF.

This sequence joins TRBV6-5 and TRBJ2-7; tentatively, D is TRBD2 (5 bases). With 10 bases removed from V and 5 bases from J, the gap between germline ends came to 18 bases. The V gene's germline CDR1 is MNHEY and CDR2 SVGAGI. CDR3 length: 13 residues. Here the CDR3 reads CATSKPGFDEQYF. As DNA, the CDR3 is TGTGCCACCTCCAAACCGGGGTTTGACGAGCAGTACTTC.

The chain combines TRBV24-1 with TRBJ2-3; 10 positions agree with TRBD2. From germline, CDR1 is KGHDR and CDR2 SFDVKD. With 9 bases clipped from V and 6 bases from J, the junction kept 8 bases outside the gene matches. This CDR3 region has 14 residues. The CDR3 loop reads CATASGGSWDTQYF. In DNA form, the CDR3 reads TGTGCCACCGCTAGCGGGGGCTCTTGGGATACGCAGTATTTT.

This chain links TRBV25-1 with TRBJ1-2, with a tentative D call TRBD1 (6 bases). Trimming cost V 5 bases and J 6 bases, with 19 bases left between them. The CDR3 consists of 15 residues. Germline V gene sequence: CDR1 MGHDK, CDR2 SYGVNS. The DNA of the CDR3 is TGTGCCAGCAGTAAGGACAGCACGGGCACCCATGGCTACACCTTC. This encodes CASSKDSTGTHGYTF.